The 4 T cell receptor beta chains presented below share a single source sample, sequenced in a study of T cells after somatic rescue of genetic block. Profiled with immunoSEQ multiplex PCR; TCRdb holds only in-frame clones, not every one. The sample holds tens of thousands of clones, about nine tenths seen once. The sample taken for sequencing was peripheral blood mononuclear cells (PBMCs). These receptors were taken from a woman between 18 and 30 years old.

V is TRBV5-8 and J is TRBJ2-1; D call uncertain. V gave up 2 bases and J gave up 4 bases, with 4 bases separating them. The CDR3 loop spans 12 amino acids. The germline CDR1 and CDR2 sequences are SGHTS and YDEGEE. For the CDR3, the DNA is TGTGCCAGCAGCTTCCAGTACAATGAGCAGTTCTTC. As protein: CASSFQYNEQFF.

The V gene is TRBV11-2, the J gene TRBJ2-1, with a possible D match to TRBD2 (6 bases). Trimming shortened V by 1 base and J by 6 bases, and 13 bases separated the two germline ends. This CDR3 has 15 residues. Germline CDR1 SGHAT, CDR2 FQNNGV. The CDR3 DNA is TGTGCCAGCAGCTTAGGGTGGAGGGTGAGCAATGAGCAGTTCTTC. It specifies CASSLGWRVSNEQFF.

The chain recombines TRBV7-2 with TRBJ2-7, with 12 bases aligning to TRBD1. Germline assignment: CDR1 SGHTA and CDR2 FQGNSA. This CDR3 comprises 15 residues. The V and J ends lost 5 bases and 4 bases, in that order; junction bases with no gene match: 6. CDR3 nucleotide sequence: TGTGCCAGCAGCGCGAGGGACAGGGGGCGATACGAGCAGTACTTC. It translates to CASSARDRGRYEQYF.

The chain links TRBV28 to TRBJ1-2, with D unresolved. Trimming left V 3 bases short and J 1 base short, with 6 bases between. Germline loops: CDR1 MDHEN, CDR2 SYDVKM. This CDR3 is 13 amino acids long. In DNA form, the CDR3 reads TGTGCCAGCAGTTTCTCCGGTAACTATGGCTACACCTTC. This gives the protein CASSFSGNYGYTF.